This T cell receptor beta chain was sequenced during a study of preoperative IRX-2 immunotherapy in early breast cancer. Germline V gives CDR1 MNHGY, CDR2 SAAAGT. CDR3 length: 13 residues. The junction had 1 base not matched to a gene; V was cut back by 6 bases and J by 7 bases. Assay: immunoSEQ multiplex PCR; the TCRdb copy retains only in-frame clones and omits some. Among about 98,000 clones listed, 80% to 90% were seen once. The treatment here: preoperative locoregional IRX-2 cytokine immunotherapy. Patients received preoperative, locoregional IRX-2 cytokine immunotherapy in a phase Ib study. The source of this sequence is a human donor with breast cancer. The chain recombines TRBV6-8 with TRBJ2-1; 12 bases align to TRBD2. The input for sequencing was tumor tissue, taken after IRX-2 immunotherapy. This CDR3 is CASRTSGGNEQFF. The CDR3 coding sequence is TGTGCCAGCAGGACTAGCGGGGGAAATGAGCAGTTCTTC.